These 11 T cell receptor beta chains originate from one sample sequenced in a study of human T cells and chemical hapten exposure. TCRdb fed the RACE reads into MiXCR, producing one record per CDR3 protein. The table includes 95,000 to 150,000 distinct CDR3 sequences, about 13% detected once. Time point: pre-sensitization, week 0. Treatment here: therapeutic diphenylcyclopropenone sensitization with weekly scalp DPC. Sample: whole blood, taken in connection with sensitization to the hapten diphenylcyclopropenone (DPC). These receptors all come from a woman between 18 and 30 years old with alopecia areata. Some clones in this sample may be carry-over from other donors' samples.

The chain is built from TRBV29-1 and TRBJ1-2; 9 nucleotides match TRBD1. J was trimmed by 2 bases and V by 3 bases; bases with no gene match: 7. The CDR3 length is 15 residues. Per the germline V gene, CDR1 is SQVTM and CDR2 is ANQGSEA. CDR3 DNA sequence: TGCAGCGTTGAGACAGGGGGTTTGGGAAACTATGGCTACACCTTC. It specifies CSVETGGLGNYGYTF. Full variable domain (rest looked up from reference TRBV29-1 and TRBJ1-2): SAVISQKPSRDICQRGTSLTIQCQVDSQVTMMFWYRQQPGQSLTLIATANQGSEATYESGFVIDKFPISRPNLTFSTLTVSNMSPEDSSIYLCSVETGGLGNYGYTFGSGTRLTVV.

This clonotype was recorded at least ten times. The chain is built from TRBV10-1 and TRBJ2-7; a possible D gene is TRBD2 (5 bases). Trimming pared 1 base from V and 3 bases from J, leaving 7 bases between. Germline V gene lookup returns CDR1 WNHNN and CDR2 SYGVQD (reference sequence). The CDR3 is made up of 13 amino acids. The DNA for the CDR3 is TGCGCCAGCAGTGAGTTTCGGGGCTACGAGCAGTACTTC. Its translation is CASSEFRGYEQYF.

The CDR3 region is CASTPGGSGNSPLHF. CDR3 bases: TGTGCTAGTACACCTGGAGGGTCGGGGAATTCACCCCTCCACTTT. The genes are TRBV7-6 and TRBJ1-6; the D is unclear. Looked up from germline, CDR1 is SGHVS and CDR2 is FNYEAQ. The CDR3 extends over 15 amino acids.

In this sample, this clonotype turned up many times. V gene TRBV20-1 combines with J gene TRBJ1-5, with D perhaps matching TRBD1 (6 bases). V was cut by 6 bases and J by 0 bases, with 12 bases left in between. The CDR3 runs to 14 residues. From germline, CDR1 is DFQATT and CDR2 SNEGSKA (reference sequence). The CDR3 loop reads CSAGDNYSNQPQHF. The CDR3 DNA reads as TGCAGTGCAGGGGACAACTATAGCAATCAGCCCCAGCATTTT.

This clonotype was observed a handful of times. The chain is built from TRBV20-1 and TRBJ2-3; D is perhaps TRBD1 (5 bases). Germline loops: CDR1 DFQATT, CDR2 SNEGSKA (reference sequence). Trimming cost V 1 base and J 0 bases, with 11 bases left between them. CDR3 length: 15 amino acids. CDR3: CSARATALSTDTQYF. CDR3 sequence (DNA): TGCAGTGCTAGAGCGACAGCCCTTAGCACAGATACGCAGTATTTT.

Only a few counts were recorded for this clonotype. This rearrangement joins TRBV10-2 to TRBJ2-6, with a tentative D call TRBD1 (7 bases). Germline CDR1 reads WSHSY; CDR2 reads SAAADI. V was cut by 7 bases and J by 1 base, with 26 bases left in between. The CDR3 has 20 residues. This CDR3 reads CASKGEEGARSLSGANVLTF. The CDR3 region has the DNA TGCGCCAGCAAGGGAGAGGAGGGGGCGAGGAGTCTATCTGGGGCCAACGTCCTGACTTTC.

The sample holds a few counts of this clonotype. V and J are TRBV29-1 and TRBJ2-6; D is undetermined. Looked up from germline, CDR1 is SQVTM and CDR2 is ANQGSEA. The CDR3 is made up of 15 amino acids. Between the trimmed V and J ends, which lost 4 bases and 0 bases, there was a span of 10 bases. The DNA for the CDR3 is TGCAGCGTTGGCGACTGGAGCTCTGGGGCCAACGTCCTGACTTTC. Its protein is CSVGDWSSGANVLTF.

V and J are TRBV2 and TRBJ2-3; D gene unclear. The ends were cut back, 6 bases at V and 2 bases at J, with 15 bases in the middle. Germline CDR1 SNHLY, CDR2 FYNNEI. This CDR3 region has 15 residues. The CDR3, as DNA: TGTGCCAGCAGGACCGGACGCCGAATCACAGATACGCAGTATTTT. Translation: CASRTGRRITDTQYF. Looking up the rest from reference TRBV2 and TRBJ2-3 gives the full variable domain: EPEVTQTPSHQVTQMGQEVILRCVPISNHLYFYWYRQILGQKVEFLVSFYNNEISEKSEIFDDQFSVERPDGSNFTLKIRSTKLEDSAMYFCASRTGRRITDTQYFGPGTRLTVL.

This clonotype was counted between two and nine times. The chain has TRBV4-3 and TRBJ2-3, with TRBD2 identical over 7 bases. V lost 1 base and J lost 0; bases outside the gene matches: 4. There are 16 residues in the CDR3. Germline CDR1 and CDR2: LGHNA and YSLEER. The CDR3 sequence is CASSQAVGRSTDTQYF. The CDR3 coding sequence is TGCGCCAGCAGCCAAGCAGTCGGGAGGAGCACAGATACGCAGTATTTT.

This rearrangement joins TRBV9 to TRBJ2-5; D uncertain. From germline, CDR1 is SGDLS and CDR2 YYNGEE. The CDR3 is made up of 14 amino acids. Trimming removed 0 bases from V and 1 base from J, with 7 bases in between. CDR3 amino acids: CASSVAGSQETQYF. As DNA, the CDR3 is TGTGCCAGCAGCGTAGCCGGCAGCCAAGAGACCCAGTACTTC.

This clonotype was found many times. The gene calls are TRBV7-6 and TRBJ1-1; 10 bases fit TRBD1. CDR3 size: 13 residues. CDR1 SGHVS and CDR2 FNYEAQ come from the germline V gene. With 4 bases clipped from V and 10 bases from J, the junction kept 6 bases outside the gene matches. CDR3 protein: CASSSRQGAVAFF. The CDR3 coding sequence is TGTGCCAGCAGCTCGAGACAGGGGGCGGTAGCTTTCTTT.